This record covers a single TCR beta chain. Its antigen is unknown. The data are from a study of shared clonotypes between healthy human individuals. Regarding the study as a whole: Against clonotypes common to all four donors, non-shared ones had lower generation probabilities. Generally, naive subsets came out with larger estimated richness than memory subsets.

V shed 6 bases and J 5 bases; nucleotides not matched to a gene: 8. This CDR3 has 14 residues. CDR1 SGHTA and CDR2 FQGNSA come from the germline V gene. TCRdb's table, derived via immunoSEQ multiplex PCR, lists solely in-frame clones and lacks some. The table shows roughly 2.4 million clones, with approximately 96% occurring only once. The source of this sequence is a man aged 18 to 30 in good health. Sequencing was performed on naive CD4+ T cells sorted from blood. The subset is: CD45RA+ positively selected. The rearrangement joins TRBV7-2 to TRBJ2-7, with 9 bases identical to TRBD1. The CDR3 loop is CASRLTGGVDEQYF. The CDR3 region has the DNA TGTGCCAGCAGGTTGACAGGGGGTGTAGACGAGCAGTACTTC.